Included here is one T cell receptor beta chain sequence, with context. Its antigen is unknown. This CDR3 is 14 amino acids long. Germline CDR1 reads MNHNS; CDR2 reads SASEGT. The ends were cut back, 6 bases at V and 2 bases at J, with 11 bases in the middle. The entry originates in a study of siplizumab effects on memory and regulatory T cells. General study findings and limits: Alloreactive sequences that could be traced to unstimulated CD4+ memory cells showed a significant reduction under siplizumab. Mappable alloreactive CD4+ clones were on average approximately 72% Treg-derived with siplizumab, 26.9% in controls. Naive T cells appeared more diverse than memory cells and seemed to be major alloresponse contributors. Suppression by proliferating Tregs derived from siplizumab cultures was not verified.

The method was immunoSEQ multiplex PCR; TCRdb's version includes in-frame clones alone and lacks a portion of them. The sample carries roughly 56,000 clones, around 97% recorded once. The sample was naive CD8+ T cells sorted from blood. The clonotype originates from a human donor in good health. The chain employs TRBV6-1 and TRBJ1-3, with D possibly TRBD1 on 5 matching bases. In DNA form, the CDR3 reads TGTGCCAGCAGCCCATGGGGGACTGGAAACACCATATATTTT. Translated, it gives CASSPWGTGNTIYF.